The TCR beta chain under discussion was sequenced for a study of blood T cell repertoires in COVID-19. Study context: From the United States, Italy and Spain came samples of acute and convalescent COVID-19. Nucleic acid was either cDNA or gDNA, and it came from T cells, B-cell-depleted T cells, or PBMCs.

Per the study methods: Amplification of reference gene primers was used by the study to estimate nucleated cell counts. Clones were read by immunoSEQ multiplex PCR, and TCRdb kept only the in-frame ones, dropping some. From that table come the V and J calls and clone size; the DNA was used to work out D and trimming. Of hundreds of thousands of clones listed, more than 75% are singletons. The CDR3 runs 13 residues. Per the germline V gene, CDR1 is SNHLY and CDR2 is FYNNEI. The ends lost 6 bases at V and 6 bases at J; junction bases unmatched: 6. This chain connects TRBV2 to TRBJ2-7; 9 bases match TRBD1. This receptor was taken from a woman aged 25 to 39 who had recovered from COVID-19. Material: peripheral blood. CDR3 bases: TGTGCCAGCAGCGGACAGGGGTCAGTCGAGCAGTACTTC. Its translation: CASSGQGSVEQYF.